This T cell receptor beta chain was documented in a study of shared clonotypes between healthy human individuals. In the study overall: Two women and a few men aged 18 to 49 served as donors.

Measured with immunoSEQ multiplex PCR; TCRdb has only the in-frame clones, and not every one. Of some 1,900,000 clones listed, less than 95% were seen once; the top ten hold 1% to 1.5%. CD8 cells classed as naive were CD45RO-negative and positively selected for CCR7, excluding terminally differentiated effector memory CD45RA+ cells. This receptor was obtained from a man between 18 and 35 years old in good health. Sequenced sample: naive CD8+ T cells sorted from blood.

The CDR3 DNA follows: TGTGCCAGCGGGGAGGCAGGGGGTCTGTCCTACGAGCAGTACTTC. Translating gives CASGEAGGLSYEQYF. This chain links TRBV2 with TRBJ2-7, with D perhaps TRBD1 (7 bases). This CDR3 comprises 15 residues. With 8 bases removed from V and 1 base from J, the gap between germline ends came to 18 bases. Looked up from germline, CDR1 is SNHLY and CDR2 is FYNNEI.